This T cell receptor (beta chain) is from a study of response to subunit inactivated influenza vaccine. This clonotype has a handful of counts. TCRdb re-analysed the RT-PCR reads in MiXCR, keeping a single row per CDR3 protein. The sample holds about 170,000 distinct CDR3 sequences, around a tenth seen once. The material sequenced was CD8+ T cells sorted from PBMCs, taken around 25 months after vaccination. This sequence was found in a man between 50 and 69 years old who received an inactivated influenza vaccine.

CDR3 sequence: CASSFQGEYEQYF. The CDR3 DNA is TGTGCCAGCAGTTTTCAGGGGGAGTACGAGCAGTACTTC. The V gene is TRBV12-3 or TRBV12-4, the J gene TRBJ2-7; 7 bases agree with TRBD1. J lost 4 bases, V lost 3 bases, and 3 bases had no gene match. This CDR3 contains 13 residues.